This TCR gamma chain was recovered during a study of intestinal T cells in coeliac disease. Study information: In the TRG cohort, coeliac patients were much younger than controls.

Worth noting for this clone: Its antigen is not known. The protein recorded in TCRdb matches a much larger clone and deviates from this DNA's translation at residue 3, suggesting a read error; the protein here is obtained by translating the DNA.

The CDR3 loop spans 15 amino acids. Nine to eleven formalin-fixed paraffin-embedded scrolls, each 5 µm thick, supplied each case's genomic DNA. Duodenal biopsies that were formalin-fixed, paraffin-embedded, fully anonymised and surplus to diagnostic needs were used. LymphoTrack primers amplified TRG sequences from roughly 210 ng of biopsy DNA. TCRdb reprocessed the multiplex PCR reads through CATT. The sample holds some 990 gamma-chain clones, roughly 46% seen once. Study results and limitations: All 22 biopsies were correctly classified by TRD kmer clustering.

This receptor was taken from a human donor with celiac disease. The V gene is TRGV10, the J gene TRGJP1. TRGV10 is noted as an ORF with a role that remains uncertain. The specimen was a duodenal biopsy. The CDR3 DNA reads as TGTGCTGTGTGGACTTTTCGTACCACTGGTTGGTTCAAGATATTT. Translated, it gives CAVWTFRTTGWFKIF.